This TCR beta chain came from a study of blood T cell repertoires in COVID-19. Study background: The United States, Italy and Spain were the sources of the acute and convalescent COVID-19 samples. PBMCs, B-cell-depleted T cells, or T cells provided the cDNA or gDNA that made up the material.

CDR3 length equals 16 residues. Trimming stripped 2 bases from V and 2 bases from J, with 16 bases between. From germline, CDR1 is MNHNS and CDR2 SASEGT. As processed by the authors: Counts of nucleated cells, estimated from reference gene primer amplification, were obtained. The table came from immunoSEQ multiplex PCR; TCRdb's copy has only in-frame clones and leaves some out. V, J and clone size are taken as reported in that table, and D and trimming were inferred from the DNA itself. Of 60,000 or so clones listed, more than 75% were seen once; the top ten hold about 6.8%. Sample: peripheral blood. The TCR comes from a man aged 55 to 70 with acute or convalescent COVID-19. The chain uses TRBV6-1 and TRBJ2-7; D is perhaps TRBD1 (5 bases). The CDR3: CASSENGYRLTYEQYF. The DNA of the CDR3 is TGTGCCAGCAGTGAAAATGGGTACAGGCTAACCTACGAGCAGTACTTC.